The 3 T cell receptor beta chains reported below all come from one sample, sequenced in a study of blood T cell repertoires in COVID-19. Sequencing used immunoSEQ multiplex PCR; TCRdb keeps in-frame clones, though not all of them. The sample lists more than 200,000 clones, roughly 84% seen once, with 8% to 11% in the top ten. Material: peripheral blood. The receptors originated from a woman of 80 years or more with COVID-19, enrolled during active disease.

The genes are TRBV29-1 and TRBJ1-1; D is undetermined. Between the trimmed V and J ends, which lost 6 bases and 4 bases, there was a span of 12 bases. The CDR3 totals 12 residues. Looked up from germline, CDR1 is SQVTM and CDR2 is ANQGSEA. The CDR3: CSVRDVPTEAFF. The CDR3 region has the DNA TGCAGCGTCCGGGATGTGCCCACTGAAGCTTTCTTT.

This clone appeared a few times. The genes are TRBV3-1 (or the pseudogene TRBV3-2) and TRBJ1-5; TRBD1 is a possible D gene (6 bases). Looked up from germline, CDR1 is LGHDT and CDR2 is YNNKEL (reference sequence). The CDR3 spans 14 residues. V was cut by 3 bases and J by 7 bases, with 13 bases left in between. Here the CDR3 reads CASSHRGAEQPQHF. In DNA form, the CDR3 reads TGTGCCAGCAGCCATCGGGGGGCGGAACAGCCCCAGCATTTT.

The chain joins TRBV5-1 to TRBJ1-2; D gene ambiguous. The V end was cut by 0 bases, the J end by 0 bases, with 12 bases between. CDR3 length equals 16 residues. Looked up from germline, CDR1 is SGHRS and CDR2 is YFSETQ. For the CDR3, the DNA is TGCGCCAGCAGCTTGGGCTACGGTGGAGCTAACTATGGCTACACCTTC. Translation gives CASSLGYGGANYGYTF.